The rows below give T cell receptor beta chains drawn from one sample of a study of CD4 T cells in relation to SARS-CoV-2 and coronaviruses. Produced via immunoSEQ multiplex PCR; TCRdb's table is partial and in-frame only. The sample carries some 70,000 clones, over 85% recorded once. Specimen: naive CD4+ T cells from PBMCs. These receptors came from a human donor in good health. Both conserved end residues are part of each CDR3. Each record gives: clone size, D gene, J gene, V gene, CDR3 DNA, CDR3 protein. The D gene is left open where the match is weak. Some rows have no size entry. The others give once, few or many, or a class for an expanded clone.

size: -
D: TRBD2
J: TRBJ2-5
V: TRBV24-1
DNA: TGTGCCACCAGTGATTCAGCGGGGGTCCACAAGACCCAGTACTTC
CDR3: CATSDSAGVHKTQYF

size: -
D: -
J: TRBJ1-1
V: TRBV9
DNA: TGTGCCAGCTCGACACGGGCGGGACAGAACACTGAAGCTTTCTTT
CDR3: CASSTRAGQNTEAFF

size: -
D: -
J: TRBJ1-3
V: TRBV11-2
DNA: TGTGCCAGCAGCTCTTTCAGCGGAAACACCATATATTTT
CDR3: CASSSFSGNTIYF

size: -
D: -
J: TRBJ1-2
V: TRBV6-1
DNA: TGTGCCAGCAGTGACCCGAGGGGGGGATCTAACTATGGCTACACCTTC
CDR3: CASSDPRGGSNYGYTF

size: -
D: TRBD2
J: TRBJ2-2
V: TRBV5-6
DNA: TGTGCCAGCAGTCAAGGACTAGCGGGGGTAAACACCGGGGAGCTGTTTTTT
CDR3: CASSQGLAGVNTGELFF

size: -
D: -
J: TRBJ1-1
V: TRBV28
DNA: TGTGCCAGCAGTATTCCGGGACGGCTGAACACTGAAGCTTTCTTT
CDR3: CASSIPGRLNTEAFF

size: -
D: -
J: TRBJ1-3
V: TRBV30
DNA: TGTGCCTGGAGTGTTCAGAGCTCTGGAAACACCATATATTTT
CDR3: CAWSVQSSGNTIYF

size: -
D: -
J: TRBJ2-5
V: TRBV25-1
DNA: TGTGCCAGCATGGGGCCGCGAACCCAGTACTTC
CDR3: CASMGPRTQYF

size: -
D: -
J: TRBJ1-1
V: TRBV20-1
DNA: TGCAGTGCTAGTGAATACCAGGGGAACACTGAAGCTTTCTTT
CDR3: CSASEYQGNTEAFF

size: -
D: -
J: TRBJ1-3
V: TRBV5-1
DNA: TGCGCCAGCAGCCCTGGTGCGGGGACTGGAAACACCATATATTTT
CDR3: CASSPGAGTGNTIYF

size: -
D: -
J: TRBJ2-5
V: TRBV9
DNA: TGTGCCAGCAGCGTATCGTGGAGGGGGCAAGAGACCCAGTACTTC
CDR3: CASSVSWRGQETQYF

size: -
D: TRBD1
J: TRBJ1-2
V: TRBV3-1/TRBV3-2
DNA: TGTGCCAGCAGCCCTGGACAGGGGTCGGGCTATGGCTACACCTTC
CDR3: CASSPGQGSGYGYTF

size: -
D: TRBD1
J: TRBJ2-1
V: TRBV24-1
DNA: TGTGCCACCAGTGAAACAGGGGTAGGGCAGTTCTTC
CDR3: CATSETGVGQFF

size: -
D: -
J: TRBJ1-1
V: TRBV7-9
DNA: TGTGCCAGCAGCTTAGATGGGTTCGCTGAAGCTTTCTTT
CDR3: CASSLDGFAEAFF

size: once
D: TRBD1
J: TRBJ1-1
V: TRBV28
DNA: TGTGCCAGCAGTACAGGGGGAAGAACTGAAGCTTTCTTT
CDR3: CASSTGGRTEAFF

size: -
D: -
J: TRBJ2-7
V: TRBV5-1
DNA: TGCGCCAGCAGCTTGGAGGCAAATAGTAGATACGAGCAGTACTTC
CDR3: CASSLEANSRYEQYF

size: -
D: TRBD2
J: TRBJ2-1
V: TRBV25-1
DNA: TGTGCCAGCTCTGACCCAAGCGGGGGGGCCATGGGGCAGTTCTTC
CDR3: CASSDPSGGAMGQFF

size: -
D: -
J: TRBJ2-6
V: TRBV3-1/TRBV3-2
DNA: TGTGCCAGCAGCCGCCATGAGAGCTCTGGGGCCAACGTCCTGACTTTC
CDR3: CASSRHESSGANVLTF

size: few
D: TRBD1
J: TRBJ1-6
V: TRBV2
DNA: TGTGCCAGCAGCAGACGGACAGGGTTAGATTCACCCCTCCACTTT
CDR3: CASSRRTGLDSPLHF

size: -
D: TRBD1
J: TRBJ2-1
V: TRBV24-1
DNA: TGTGCCACCGGCAAGGACAGGTCCTACAATGAGCAGTTCTTC
CDR3: CATGKDRSYNEQFF

size: -
D: -
J: TRBJ2-5
V: TRBV30
DNA: TGTGCCTGGAGCCAGCCCGGGACATGGTACCAAGAGACCCAGTACTTC
CDR3: CAWSQPGTWYQETQYF

size: -
D: TRBD1
J: TRBJ1-2
V: TRBV5-1
DNA: TGCGCCAGCAGCTTAGGACAGGGGGTCTATGGCTACACCTTC
CDR3: CASSLGQGVYGYTF

size: once
D: -
J: TRBJ2-5
V: TRBV30
DNA: TGTGCCTGGAGTGTCGGGCTTACTGATATGGCCCAGTACTTC
CDR3: CAWSVGLTDMAQYF

size: -
D: -
J: TRBJ1-5
V: TRBV20-1
DNA: TGCAGTGCTAGTGAGCAGGATAGCAATCAGCCCCAGCATTTT
CDR3: CSASEQDSNQPQHF

size: -
D: -
J: TRBJ2-5
V: TRBV5-1
DNA: TGCGCCAGCAGAGAGGGGGGGAGGGCCCCAGAGACCCAGTACTTC
CDR3: CASREGGRAPETQYF

size: -
D: TRBD2
J: TRBJ2-5
V: TRBV28
DNA: TGTGCCAGCCGATCCCCGGGACTAGCGAGGAGGAGTGGAGAGACCCAGTACTTC
CDR3: CASRSPGLARRSGETQYF

size: -
D: TRBD1
J: TRBJ2-3
V: TRBV5-1
DNA: TGCGCCAGCAGCTTGGGACAGGGGATTTTGACAGATACGCAGTATTTT
CDR3: CASSLGQGILTDTQYF

size: -
D: -
J: TRBJ2-5
V: TRBV7-8
DNA: TGTGCCAGCAGCTCTAGCCTGGCCCAAGAGACCCAGTACTTC
CDR3: CASSSSLAQETQYF

size: -
D: TRBD1
J: TRBJ1-4
V: TRBV9
DNA: TGTGCCAGCAGCCCCCGTTTGACAGGGGGCGGCGAAAAACTGTTTTTT
CDR3: CASSPRLTGGGEKLFF

size: -
D: -
J: TRBJ2-2
V: TRBV7-2
DNA: TGTGCCAGCAGCCAAGGGGGGAACACCGGGGAGCTGTTTTTT
CDR3: CASSQGGNTGELFF

size: -
D: TRBD1
J: TRBJ2-7
V: TRBV7-3
DNA: TGTGCCAGCAGCGCGACAGGGGGCGGTTACGAGCAGTACTTC
CDR3: CASSATGGGYEQYF

size: -
D: -
J: TRBJ1-4
V: TRBV5-1
DNA: TGCGCCAGCAGCTTGGCTAGCCGTGAAAAACTGTTTTTT
CDR3: CASSLASREKLFF

size: once
D: TRBD1
J: TRBJ2-5
V: TRBV3-1/TRBV3-2
DNA: TGTGCCAGCAGCCTTTGGGGACAGGGGGCTGTGGAGACCCAGTACTTC
CDR3: CASSLWGQGAVETQYF

size: -
D: -
J: TRBJ2-1
V: TRBV9
DNA: TGTGCCAGCAGCGTAGCGCCAGGCTACAATGAGCAGTTCTTC
CDR3: CASSVAPGYNEQFF

size: -
D: -
J: TRBJ2-2
V: TRBV7-9
DNA: TGTGCCAGCAGCTTACCCCTAGGTAATGCTAGCACCGGGGAGCTGTTTTTT
CDR3: CASSLPLGNASTGELFF

size: -
D: -
J: TRBJ1-1
V: TRBV6-5
DNA: TGTGCCAGCAGTTACACGGTTGAAACTGAAGCTTTCTTT
CDR3: CASSYTVETEAFF

size: -
D: -
J: TRBJ2-5
V: TRBV6-4
DNA: TGTGCCAGCAGATTCTCTCCCGTCTCAAAGGTCGTGACCCAGTACTTC
CDR3: CASRFSPVSKVVTQYF

size: -
D: TRBD1
J: TRBJ2-2
V: TRBV7-2
DNA: TGTGCCAGCAGCTTAACCCGGGACAGGGTTGGGACCGGGGAGCTGTTTTTT
CDR3: CASSLTRDRVGTGELFF

size: -
D: TRBD1
J: TRBJ1-2
V: TRBV5-4
DNA: TGTGCCAGCAGCTTGGTGACAGGGAATAGCGGTGGCTACACCTTC
CDR3: CASSLVTGNSGGYTF

size: -
D: -
J: TRBJ2-5
V: TRBV24-1
DNA: TGTGCCACCAGTGCAGGCCCAGCGGAGACCCAGTACTTC
CDR3: CATSAGPAETQYF

size: -
D: -
J: TRBJ1-4
V: TRBV30
DNA: TGTGCCTGGAGTGGGCGTGCGGGGGTGGATGAAAAACTGTTTTTT
CDR3: CAWSGRAGVDEKLFF

size: -
D: TRBD2
J: TRBJ2-3
V: TRBV7-9
DNA: TGTGCCAGCAGCTCTTCTAGCGGGGGGGCCGTAGATACGCAGTATTTT
CDR3: CASSSSSGGAVDTQYF

size: -
D: -
J: TRBJ1-1
V: TRBV11-3
DNA: TGTGCCAGCAGCTTTCAGGAGAACACTGAAGCTTTCTTT
CDR3: CASSFQENTEAFF

size: few
D: -
J: TRBJ1-5
V: TRBV10-1
DNA: TGCGCCAGCAGTGAGAGAATTTTAAGGTTTAGGCAGCCCCAGCATTTT
CDR3: CASSERILRFRQPQHF

size: once
D: -
J: TRBJ2-7
V: TRBV11-2
DNA: TGTGCCAGCAGCGGAATAGGAGTCGCCTCCTACGAGCAGTACTTC
CDR3: CASSGIGVASYEQYF

size: -
D: -
J: TRBJ2-1
V: TRBV3-1/TRBV3-2
DNA: TGTGCCAGCAGCCAAGTCGATAACAATGAGCAGTTCTTC
CDR3: CASSQVDNNEQFF

size: -
D: TRBD2
J: TRBJ2-1
V: TRBV7-3
DNA: TGTGCCAGCAGCCCGTCGGGGGGGGCCTTTGAAGAGCAGTTCTTC
CDR3: CASSPSGGAFEEQFF

size: -
D: -
J: TRBJ1-2
V: TRBV18
DNA: TGTGCCAGCTCACCATATACCAGGGAACACTATGGCTACACCTTC
CDR3: CASSPYTREHYGYTF

size: -
D: -
J: TRBJ2-1
V: TRBV29-1
DNA: TGCAGCGGAGGGGCGTTAAGCTCCTACAATGAGCAGTTCTTC
CDR3: CSGGALSSYNEQFF

size: -
D: -
J: TRBJ2-7
V: TRBV7-2
DNA: TGTGCCAGCAGCTTAGGTCGCGGGGCCTACGAGCAGTACTTC
CDR3: CASSLGRGAYEQYF

size: few
D: -
J: TRBJ1-1
V: TRBV19
DNA: TGTGCCAGTAACAGGGACCTCTGGGGCACTGAAGCTTTCTTT
CDR3: CASNRDLWGTEAFF

size: -
D: TRBD1
J: TRBJ1-5
V: TRBV5-8
DNA: TGTGCCAGCAGCCCGGGACAGGAGAATAGCAATCAGCCCCAGCATTTT
CDR3: CASSPGQENSNQPQHF

size: once
D: TRBD1
J: TRBJ2-4
V: TRBV19
DNA: TGTGCCAGTAGGCCCCCTAGCAGAGGGGGCTCGGACATTCAGTACTTC
CDR3: CASRPPSRGGSDIQYF

size: -
D: TRBD1
J: TRBJ2-7
V: TRBV5-1
DNA: TGCGCCAGCAGCAAGACAGGGGAGAGCTCCTACGAGCAGTACTTC
CDR3: CASSKTGESSYEQYF

size: -
D: TRBD2
J: TRBJ2-3
V: TRBV5-1
DNA: TGCGCCAGCAGCACCGGGACTAGCAATGGGCCAGATACGCAGTATTTT
CDR3: CASSTGTSNGPDTQYF

size: -
D: -
J: TRBJ1-5
V: TRBV19
DNA: TGTGCCAGTAGTATTTTCGGACAGCTTAATCAGCCCCAGCATTTT
CDR3: CASSIFGQLNQPQHF

size: -
D: TRBD1
J: TRBJ1-2
V: TRBV5-4
DNA: TGTGCCAGCAGTCCCGGGGCGGCAGGGGGCGGTACGGGCTACACCTTC
CDR3: CASSPGAAGGGTGYTF

size: -
D: -
J: TRBJ2-2
V: TRBV5-1
DNA: TGCGCCAGCAGCTTGTCCGCGAACACCGGGGAGCTGTTTTTT
CDR3: CASSLSANTGELFF

size: -
D: -
J: TRBJ2-5
V: TRBV24-1
DNA: TGTGCCACCAGTGATCCGGGGACTGCTTTCGGGGAGACCCAGTACTTC
CDR3: CATSDPGTAFGETQYF